The 15 T cell receptor beta chains below come from one sample, sequenced in a study of T cell repertoires in cytomegalovirus infection. No antigen has been identified for these receptors. TCRdb redid the calling of the reads with MiXCR, one entry per CDR3 protein. The table records around 900,000 distinct CDR3 sequences, under 40% of them present only once. The sequences come from cultured CD8+ T cells from PBMCs, collected from culture after CMV antigen stimulation. The origin of the receptors is a human donor in good health (CMV status not recorded). Some clones in this sample may be carry-over from other donors' samples.

This clonotype was observed a handful of times. This chain joins TRBV5-1 and TRBJ2-7, with 8 positions matching TRBD1. J was trimmed by 7 bases and V by 2 bases; bases with no gene match: 11. Germline V lookup: CDR1 SGHRS, CDR2 YFSETQ. This CDR3 has 15 residues. The CDR3 loop reads CASSLKTGDLREQYF. The CDR3 DNA follows: TGCGCCAGCAGCTTAAAGACAGGGGATCTGCGGGAGCAGTACTTC.

The chain couples TRBV4-1 to TRBJ2-1, with no clear D. The germline V gene encodes CDR1 MGHRA and CDR2 YSYEKL. The V end was cut by 0 bases, the J end by 7 bases, with 7 bases between. This CDR3 comprises 13 residues. CDR3 DNA sequence: TGCGCCAGCAGCCAAGATGGAGCGAATGAGCAGTTCTTC. It specifies CASSQDGANEQFF.

This clonotype was recorded many times. The J gene is TRBJ1-2, the V gene TRBV27; the D is unclear. Germline values: CDR1 MNHEY, CDR2 SMNVEV (reference sequence). The CDR3 sequence is 13 residues long. The germline V and J ends were trimmed by 6 bases and 5 bases, with 13 bases remaining between them. The CDR3 coding sequence is TGTGCCAGCAGCTTAGGCAGCCTATATGGCTACACCTTC. Translation gives CASSLGSLYGYTF.

This clonotype was seen repeatedly, ten times or more. The rearrangement uses TRBV7-6 and TRBJ1-4; D may be TRBD1 (5 bases). V shed 2 bases and J shed 7 bases, with 14 bases lying between them. The length of the CDR3 is 15 residues. Germline values: CDR1 SGHVS, CDR2 FNYEAQ. The CDR3: CASSLISGRREKLFF. The CDR3 DNA reads TGTGCCAGCAGCTTAATATCAGGGAGGCGTGAAAAACTGTTTTTT.

The chain employs TRBV10-3 and TRBJ2-3; 11 bases fit TRBD1. The germline V gene encodes CDR1 ENHRY and CDR2 SYGVKD. Unmatched junction bases numbered 13, after V lost 11 bases and J lost 6 bases. There are 15 residues in the CDR3. The CDR3 protein is CAASGQGGVTDTQYF. The CDR3 nucleotides are TGTGCCGCCTCGGGACAGGGGGGAGTAACGGATACGCAGTATTTT.

The CDR3 protein is CSVESRDRDVANYGYTF. CDR3 coding DNA: TGCAGCGTTGAAAGCCGGGACAGGGACGTAGCGAACTATGGCTACACCTTC. The chain links TRBV29-1 to TRBJ1-2; 9 bases line up with TRBD1. J gave up 2 bases and V 2 bases, and 12 bases lay outside the gene matches. CDR1 is SQVTM, CDR2 ANQGSEA, per germline. The CDR3 has 17 residues.

This clonotype was counted at least ten times. This chain connects TRBV7-2 to TRBJ2-5; 14 bases fit TRBD2. Per the germline V gene, CDR1 is SGHTA and CDR2 is FQGNSA. The CDR3 covers 19 residues. Unmatched junction bases numbered 12, after V lost 1 base and J lost 5 bases. CDR3 protein: CASSLEAGLAGAWGETQYF. The DNA for the CDR3 is TGTGCCAGCAGCTTAGAGGCGGGACTAGCGGGGGCCTGGGGCGAGACCCAGTACTTC.

This clonotype was counted between two and nine times. This sequence joins TRBV20-1 and TRBJ2-1, with D uncertain. Trimming removed 0 bases at V and 0 bases at J, with 12 bases between. Germline V gene sequence: CDR1 DFQATT, CDR2 SNEGSKA (reference sequence). The CDR3 length is 16 residues. CDR3: CSARDGQDHSYNEQFF. The CDR3 nucleotides are TGCAGTGCTAGAGATGGCCAGGACCACTCCTACAATGAGCAGTTCTTC.

The rearrangement links TRBV12-3 or TRBV12-4 to TRBJ1-1; TRBD1 might be the D (5 bases). The CDR3 covers 12 residues. Trimming took off 6 bases at V and 7 bases at J, with 12 bases between the two ends. For the CDR3, the DNA is TGTGCCAGCAGAACAGGTTCGGGTGAAGCTTTCTTT. Translation gives CASRTGSGEAFF.

The J gene is TRBJ2-4, the V gene TRBV2; D is uncertain. This CDR3 is built from 15 residues. Germline CDR1 and CDR2: SNHLY and FYNNEI. Trimming shortened V by 1 base and J by 2 bases, and 9 bases separated the two germline ends. The CDR3 region has the DNA TGTGCCAGCAGTGAAGGCCAAATGACCAAAAACATTCAGTACTTC. This translates into CASSEGQMTKNIQYF.

This clonotype has a count of ten or more. This chain's CDR3 is CASSLSANSYNEQFF. The CDR3 region has the DNA TGTGCCAGCAGCTTGTCAGCCAACTCCTACAATGAGCAGTTCTTC. V usage is TRBV11-3 and J usage is TRBJ2-1; no definite D call. Germline V gene sequence: CDR1 SGHNT, CDR2 YENEEA. This CDR3 has 15 residues. The V end lost 3 bases, the J end lost 0 bases, and 9 bases lay between the germline ends. Full variable domain (missing parts from reference TRBV11-3 and TRBJ2-1): EAGVVQSPRYKIIEKKQPVAFWCNPISGHNTLYWYLQNLGQGPELLIRYENEEAVDDSQLPKDRFSAERLKGVDSTLKIQPAELGDSAVYLCASSLSANSYNEQFFGPGTRLTVL.

This clonotype was counted a few times. The chain couples TRBV7-6 to TRBJ2-7; D is ambiguous. V was shortened by 6 bases and J by 3 bases, with 15 bases between the two germline ends. The CDR3 spans 14 residues. Germline V gives CDR1 SGHVS, CDR2 FNYEAQ. The CDR3 loop is CASSSGLFFYEQYF. As DNA, the CDR3 is TGTGCCAGCAGTTCTGGTCTATTTTTCTACGAGCAGTACTTC.

V and J are TRBV29-1 and TRBJ1-2; a weak D match, TRBD1 (5 bases). The CDR3 consists of 14 residues. V lost 7 bases, J lost 0 bases, and 15 bases lay in between. Germline CDR1 SQVTM, CDR2 ANQGSEA. The CDR3 loop is CSGGREGPNYGYTF. The CDR3 DNA sequence: TGCAGCGGGGGGAGAGAGGGGCCTAACTATGGCTACACCTTC.

This clonotype was counted only a few times. The chain employs TRBV6-5 and TRBJ2-2; D is unclear. Trimming shortened V by 0 bases and J by 6 bases, and 5 bases separated the two germline ends. The CDR3 extends over 13 amino acids. CDR1 MNHEY and CDR2 SVGAGI come from the germline V gene. CDR3 nucleotide sequence: TGTGCCAGCAGTTACTCTCCAGCCGGGGAGCTGTTTTTT. Translation: CASSYSPAGELFF.

A word on this clonotype: It may be a read error: a sequence one base away is much more abundant. The chain is built from TRBV7-8 and TRBJ2-7, with D perhaps TRBD1 (5 bases). The CDR3 is 12 amino acids. V dropped 5 bases and J dropped 6 bases, with 11 bases sitting between them. Germline V lookup: CDR1 SGHVS, CDR2 FQNEAQ. For the CDR3, the DNA is TGTGCCAGCAGCACCAGGGCAGCCGAGCAGTACTTC. Amino acids: CASSTRAAEQYF.